Following are 28 T cell receptor beta chains from one sample sequenced in a study of blood T cell repertoires in COVID-19. Sequencing was performed with immunoSEQ multiplex PCR; in TCRdb, only in-frame clones are kept and a portion is missing. The table lists 140,000 to 150,000 clones, about 76% of them singletons, with 8.2% in the top ten. Sequencing used peripheral blood. These receptors all stem from a human donor in a cohort sampled during active COVID-19.

The chain is built from TRBV29-1 and TRBJ2-5; 11 nucleotides agree with TRBD2. The CDR3 length is 16 residues. The V gene's germline CDR1 is SQVTM and CDR2 ANQGSEA. The J segment lost 1 base and the V segment lost 4 bases, leaving 8 bases of the junction unmatched. The CDR3 sequence: CSVVGGTSGPQETQYF. Here the CDR3 DNA reads TGCAGCGTTGTGGGGGGGACTAGCGGTCCCCAAGAGACCCAGTACTTC.

V usage is TRBV6-2 or TRBV6-3 and J usage is TRBJ1-6; no clear D. V gave up 6 bases and J gave up 9 bases, with 9 bases separating them. Germline V gene sequence: CDR1 MNHEY, CDR2 SVGEGT. There are 12 residues in the CDR3. The CDR3 here is CASSSLVSPLHF. The CDR3 DNA is TGTGCCAGCAGCTCGCTAGTTTCACCCCTCCACTTT.

The rearrangement links TRBV29-1 to TRBJ2-1; 8 bases fit TRBD2. V lost 7 bases to trimming and J lost 2 bases; unmatched junction nucleotides: 7. Germline loops: CDR1 SQVTM, CDR2 ANQGSEA. CDR3 length: 14 amino acids. The CDR3: CSAGGAGAYNEQFF. In DNA, the CDR3 is TGCAGCGCGGGGGGAGCGGGAGCCTACAATGAGCAGTTCTTC.

This clone came up once. The chain has TRBV5-4 and TRBJ1-1, with TRBD1 as a possible D gene (5 bases). The CDR3 length is 14 residues. With 4 bases removed from V and 0 bases from J, the gap between germline ends came to 10 bases. CDR1 is SGHNT, CDR2 YYREEE, per germline (reference sequence). CDR3 DNA sequence: TGTGCCAGCAGCACCAGGGTCATGAACACTGAAGCTTTCTTT. The encoded protein is CASSTRVMNTEAFF.

V and J are TRBV3-1 (or the pseudogene TRBV3-2) and TRBJ1-1; TRBD1 matches 9 bases. Trimming removed 2 bases from V and 9 bases from J; junction bases left unmatched: 10. Germline loops: CDR1 LGHDT, CDR2 YNNKEL (reference sequence). The CDR3 loop spans 15 amino acids. Written as DNA, the CDR3 is TGTGCCAGCAGCCAACCTCCCCCTGGGACAGGGAAAGCTTTCTTT. Translated: CASSQPPPGTGKAFF.

The chain has TRBV5-5 and TRBJ2-7; D may be TRBD2 (6 bases). CDR3 length: 14 residues. Trimming removed 0 bases from V and 13 bases from J, with 20 bases in between. Per the germline V gene, CDR1 is SGHKS and CDR2 is YYEKEE (reference sequence). Here the CDR3 DNA reads TGTGCCAGCAGCTTGGCGGCGGGGAGTGGACTGGAATACTTC. Translated, it gives CASSLAAGSGLEYF.

The chain carries TRBV6-2 or TRBV6-3 and TRBJ2-7; D call uncertain. Germline CDR1 and CDR2: MNHEY and SVGEGT. CDR3 length: 11 amino acids. The germline V and J ends were trimmed by 2 bases and 3 bases, with 2 bases remaining between them. CDR3 sequence (DNA): TGTGCCAGCAGTTACCTCTACGAGCAGTACTTC. Protein sequence: CASSYLYEQYF.

The CDR3 sequence is CAGKKEPNYGYTF. The DNA of the CDR3 is TGTGCCGGAAAAAAGGAGCCCAACTATGGCTACACCTTC. The rearrangement joins TRBV13 to TRBJ1-2; D remains ambiguous. V was trimmed by 11 bases and J by 2 bases, leaving 15 bases between them. The CDR3 contains 13 residues. The germline CDR1 and CDR2 sequences are PRHDT and FYEKMQ (reference sequence).

This clone was seen a few times. The genes are TRBV14 and TRBJ2-5; 8 nucleotides match TRBD2. The germline V gene encodes CDR1 SGHDN and CDR2 FVKESK. J was trimmed by 4 bases and V by 4 bases; bases with no gene match: 17. This CDR3 has 18 amino acids. CDR3 bases: TGTGCCAGCAGCCTGGGAGCGAAGAGCGGGGGAGAGGGAGAGACCCAGTACTTC. It translates to CASSLGAKSGGEGETQYF.

This chain joins TRBV12-3 or TRBV12-4 and TRBJ1-6, with 7 bases aligning to TRBD1. The CDR3 consists of 13 residues. V was pared by 6 bases and J by 8 bases, with 4 bases of the junction left unmatched. CDR3 region: CASRTTGDSPLHF. The CDR3 nucleotides are TGTGCCAGCAGAACCACAGGGGATTCACCCCTCCACTTT.

This rearrangement joins TRBV28 to TRBJ2-6; possible D gene TRBD1, 5 bases. V lost 2 bases and J lost 12, with 14 bases in between. CDR3 length: 14 residues. The germline CDR1 and CDR2 sequences are MDHEN and SYDVKM. CDR3 protein: CASSLEAGFVVLTF. CDR3 DNA: TGTGCCAGCAGTTTAGAGGCAGGGTTCGTCGTCCTGACTTTC.

The rearrangement links TRBV5-4 to TRBJ2-5, with D perhaps TRBD2 (6 bases). Trimming left V 7 bases short and J 5 bases short, with 18 bases between. Germline V lookup: CDR1 SGHNT, CDR2 YYREEE (reference sequence). CDR3 length: 14 amino acids. CDR3 sequence (DNA): TGTGCCAGCTCCCCCCGACTAGATGGGGAGACCCAGTACTTC. Translated, it gives CASSPRLDGETQYF.

This chain uses TRBV3-1 (or the pseudogene TRBV3-2) with TRBJ1-2; 7 bases fit TRBD1. CDR3 length equals 13 residues. J gave up 4 bases and V 4 bases, and 3 bases lay outside the gene matches. Per the germline V gene, CDR1 is LGHDT and CDR2 is YNNKEL (reference sequence). The CDR3 nucleotides are TGTGCCAGCAGCCTGGGACAGCTCTATGGCTACACCTTC. Amino acid sequence: CASSLGQLYGYTF.

The V call is TRBV5-4, the J call TRBJ1-2, with D possibly matching TRBD1 (5 bases). The V end lost 0 bases, the J end lost 8 bases, and 17 bases lay between the germline ends. The germline gives CDR1 SGHNT, CDR2 YYREEE (reference sequence). This CDR3 region has 15 residues. In nucleotides, the CDR3 is TGTGCCAGCAGCTTGGCCGGGGGGACGGTCGGAGGCTACACCTTC. It specifies CASSLAGGTVGGYTF.

This clone has only one observation. V and J are TRBV3-1 (or the pseudogene TRBV3-2) and TRBJ2-7; weak D call: TRBD2 (5 bases). This CDR3 region has 13 residues. V lost 1 base and J 2 bases, leaving 6 bases between the germline ends. Germline V lookup: CDR1 LGHDT, CDR2 YNNKEL (reference sequence). Here the CDR3 reads CASSQVGAYEQYF. CDR3 nucleotide sequence: TGTGCCAGCAGCCAAGTCGGGGCCTACGAGCAGTACTTC.

V and J are TRBV2 and TRBJ1-1; D remains ambiguous. V was pared by 0 bases and J by 0 bases, with 8 bases between. The germline V gene encodes CDR1 SNHLY and CDR2 FYNNEI. This CDR3 is 15 amino acids long. CDR3 residues: CASSEAQAMNTEAFF. The CDR3 DNA reads as TGTGCCAGCAGTGAAGCCCAGGCCATGAACACTGAAGCTTTCTTT.

This clone is a singleton in its sample. V usage is TRBV28 and J usage is TRBJ2-5, with 13 nucleotides matching TRBD2. V was pared by 6 bases and J by 13 bases, with 11 bases of the junction left unmatched. The CDR3 totals 14 residues. Per the germline V gene, CDR1 is MDHEN and CDR2 is SYDVKM. Here the CDR3 reads CASSPTSGRPCPYF. The CDR3 DNA reads as TGTGCCAGCAGCCCGACTAGCGGGAGGCCTTGTCCGTACTTC.

The sample holds one count of this clone. The chain recombines TRBV7-2 with TRBJ2-7, with 9 positions matching TRBD2. The CDR3 length is 13 residues. J lost 6 bases, V lost 5 bases, and 5 bases had no gene match. Germline V gives CDR1 SGHTA, CDR2 FQGNSA. In nucleotides, the CDR3 is TGTGCCAGCAGCCCCCAGACTAGCGGCGAGCAGTACTTC. Its translation: CASSPQTSGEQYF.

This rearrangement joins TRBV5-4 to TRBJ2-7; possible D gene TRBD1, 6 bases. The V and J ends lost 1 base and 0 bases respectively, with 11 bases between them. CDR3 length: 15 residues. Germline lookup yields CDR1 SGHNT and CDR2 YYREEE (reference sequence). CDR3 coding DNA: TGTGCCAGCAGCTTGATCGGCAGGGGCTCCTACGAGCAGTACTTC. Protein product: CASSLIGRGSYEQYF. The full variable domain, rest sourced from reference TRBV5-4 and TRBJ2-7, is ETGVTQSPTHLIKTRGQQVTLRCSSQSGHNTVSWYQQALGQGPQFIFQYYREEENGRGNFPPRFSGLQFPNYSSELNVNALELDDSALYLCASSLIGRGSYEQYFGPGTRLTVT.

V gene TRBV5-1 combines with J gene TRBJ2-7; D not resolved. V was trimmed by 0 bases and J by 3 bases, leaving 22 bases between them. The germline gives CDR1 SGHRS, CDR2 YFSETQ. CDR3 length: 18 amino acids. CDR3 amino acids: CASSLDLEASPPNYEQYF. The CDR3 coding sequence is TGCGCCAGCAGCTTGGACCTTGAGGCCAGCCCACCGAACTACGAGCAGTACTTC.

This clone was detected only a few times. The gene calls are TRBV5-1 and TRBJ1-6, with D perhaps TRBD1 (5 bases). The CDR3 covers 13 residues. The V end lost 5 bases, the J end lost 7 bases, and 10 bases lay between the germline ends. From germline, CDR1 is SGHRS and CDR2 YFSETQ. The CDR3 is CASSSGSNSPLHF. The CDR3 region has the DNA TGCGCCAGCAGTTCAGGGTCGAATTCACCCCTCCACTTT.

The V gene is TRBV19, the J gene TRBJ2-1, with TRBD2 identical over 8 bases. CDR1 is LNHDA and CDR2 is SQIVND in the germline V gene (reference sequence). The CDR3 contains 16 residues. With 4 bases clipped from V and 4 bases from J, the junction kept 9 bases outside the gene matches. The chain's CDR3 is CASSTPGTRGYNEQFF. CDR3 sequence (DNA): TGTGCCAGTAGTACCCCGGGGACTAGAGGGTACAATGAGCAGTTCTTC. Looking up the rest from reference TRBV19 and TRBJ2-1 gives the full variable domain: DGGITQSPKYLFRKEGQNVTLSCEQNLNHDAMYWYRQDPGQGLRLIYYSQIVNDFQKGDIAEGYSVSREKKESFPLTVTSAQKNPTAFYLCASSTPGTRGYNEQFFGPGTRLTVL.

The chain couples TRBV6-5 to TRBJ1-2, with D possibly being TRBD1 (6 bases). Per the germline V gene, CDR1 is MNHEY and CDR2 is SVGAGI. The CDR3 is 14 amino acids. V lost 4 bases and J lost 4, with 13 bases in between. The CDR3: CASSFQQGSYGYTF. The CDR3 region has the DNA TGTGCCAGCAGTTTTCAACAGGGATCCTATGGCTACACCTTC.

The V gene is TRBV28, the J gene TRBJ2-1; 11 bases are shared with TRBD2. The germline V gene encodes CDR1 MDHEN and CDR2 SYDVKM. The CDR3 consists of 18 residues. The V and J ends lost 7 bases and 7 bases, in that order; junction bases with no gene match: 18. CDR3 sequence reads: CASTYPTKLAGVGNEQFF. CDR3 DNA: TGTGCCAGCACTTACCCGACAAAACTAGCGGGAGTGGGGAATGAGCAGTTCTTC. The variable domain in full, with the rest retrieved from reference TRBV28 and TRBJ2-1, is DVKVTQSSRYLVKRTGEKVFLECVQDMDHENMFWYRQDPGLGLRLIYFSYDVKMKEKGDIPEGYSVSREKKERFSLILESASTNQTSMYLCASTYPTKLAGVGNEQFFGPGTRLTVL.

The rearrangement joins TRBV18 to TRBJ2-1; D is unresolved. V lost 1 base and J 0 bases, leaving 10 bases between the germline ends. Looked up from germline, CDR1 is KGHSH and CDR2 is LQKENI. The CDR3 is 16 residues long. The CDR3 reads CASSPLAASSYNEQFF. The CDR3 bases are TGTGCCAGCTCACCACTAGCCGCTAGCTCCTACAATGAGCAGTTCTTC.

This chain uses TRBV11-2 with TRBJ1-4; 9 bases align to TRBD1. This CDR3 region has 14 residues. CDR1 and CDR2 (germline): SGHAT, FQNNGV. V lost 7 bases to trimming and J lost 8 bases; unmatched junction nucleotides: 8. CDR3 bases: TGTGCCAGCATCGTCGGGACAGGGATAGAAAAACTGTTTTTT. This sequence encodes CASIVGTGIEKLFF.

V and J are TRBV6-5 and TRBJ1-1; 7 bases line up with TRBD1. Germline lookup yields CDR1 MNHEY and CDR2 SVGAGI. This CDR3 spans 13 amino acids. Trimming at V came to 6 bases and at J to 3 bases, leaving 4 bases not matched to a gene. Here the CDR3 reads CASSQTGYTEAFF. For the CDR3, the DNA is TGTGCCAGCAGCCAGACAGGGTACACTGAAGCTTTCTTT.

The chain recombines TRBV5-4 with TRBJ1-1, with a weak D call TRBD1 (6 bases). This CDR3 region has 15 residues. V lost 4 bases to trimming and J lost 0 bases, with 13 bases between them. Per the germline V gene, CDR1 is SGHNT and CDR2 is YYREEE (reference sequence). The CDR3 region is CASSPGQSMNTEAFF. CDR3 nucleotides: TGTGCCAGCAGCCCCGGACAGTCAATGAACACTGAAGCTTTCTTT.